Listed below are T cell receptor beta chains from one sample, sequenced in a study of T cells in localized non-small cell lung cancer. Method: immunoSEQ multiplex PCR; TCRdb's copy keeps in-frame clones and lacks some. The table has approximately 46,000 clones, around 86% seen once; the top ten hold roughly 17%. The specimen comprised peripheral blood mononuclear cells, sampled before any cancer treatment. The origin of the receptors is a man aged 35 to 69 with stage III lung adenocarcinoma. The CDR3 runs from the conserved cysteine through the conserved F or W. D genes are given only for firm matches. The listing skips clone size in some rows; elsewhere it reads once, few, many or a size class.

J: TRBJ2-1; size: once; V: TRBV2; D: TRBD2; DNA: TGTGCCAGCAGCCCAGTGGGAGGGGCCGCGTTGGGGGAGCAGTTCTTC; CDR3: CASSPVGGAALGEQFF
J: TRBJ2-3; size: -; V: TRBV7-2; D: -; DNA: TGTGCCAGCAGCTTAGGGCCGGGTACGCAGTATTTT; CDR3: CASSLGPGTQYF
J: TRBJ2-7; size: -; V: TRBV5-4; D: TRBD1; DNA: TGTGCCAGCAGCTTGGCCGTCGGACAGGCGTCCTACGAGCAGTACTTC; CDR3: CASSLAVGQASYEQYF
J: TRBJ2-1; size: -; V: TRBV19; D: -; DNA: TGTGCCAGTAGCTCACGGGACTCGGGGTACAATGAGCAGTTCTTC; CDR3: CASSSRDSGYNEQFF
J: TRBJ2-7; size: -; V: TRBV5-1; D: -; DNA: TGCGCCAGCAGCTCTGCGACAGGATTCTACGAGCAGTACTTC; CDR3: CASSSATGFYEQYF
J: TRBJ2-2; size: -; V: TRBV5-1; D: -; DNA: TGCGCCAGCAGCCTTGACCTATTAGGCACCGGGGAGCTGTTTTTT; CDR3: CASSLDLLGTGELFF
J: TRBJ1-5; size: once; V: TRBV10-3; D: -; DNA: TGTGCCATCAGTGAGCCGACGGGGGCGCCGGCTGGTCAGCCCCAGCATTTT; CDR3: CAISEPTGAPAGQPQHF
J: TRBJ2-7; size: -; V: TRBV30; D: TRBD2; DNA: TGTGCCTGGGAACCCCCGGGACTAGCGGGGGGTCACGAGCAGTACTTC; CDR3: CAWEPPGLAGGHEQYF
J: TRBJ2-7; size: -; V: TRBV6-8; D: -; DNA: TGTGCCAGCAGTTATGGGGTAGGGGGATCCTACGAGCAGTACTTC; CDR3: CASSYGVGGSYEQYF
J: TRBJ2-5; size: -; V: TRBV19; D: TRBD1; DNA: TGTGCCAGTAGGGGGACAGGATCTCAAGAGACCCAGTACTTC; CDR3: CASRGTGSQETQYF
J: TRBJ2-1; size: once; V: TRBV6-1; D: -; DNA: TGTGCCAGCAGTGAATGGGGACGGAGCTCCTACAATGAGCAGTTCTTC; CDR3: CASSEWGRSSYNEQFF
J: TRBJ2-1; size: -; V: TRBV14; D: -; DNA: TGTGCCAGCAGCTGGGGCGGGCATGAGCAGTTCTTC; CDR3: CASSWGGHEQFF
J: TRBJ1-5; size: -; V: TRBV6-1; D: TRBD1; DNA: TGTGCCAGCAGTGTACAGGGGGCTGGTCAGCCCCAGCATTTT; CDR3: CASSVQGAGQPQHF
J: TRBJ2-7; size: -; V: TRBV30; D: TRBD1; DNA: TGTGCCTGGAATACCGGACAGGACTACGAGCAGTACTTC; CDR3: CAWNTGQDYEQYF
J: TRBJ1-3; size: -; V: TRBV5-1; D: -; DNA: TGCGCCAGCAGCTTGGTCTCAGGGTCCGGAAACACCATATATTTT; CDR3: CASSLVSGSGNTIYF
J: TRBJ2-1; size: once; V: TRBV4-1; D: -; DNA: TGCGCCAGCAGCGAGCGGACTCTTAAGAATGAGCAGTTCTTC; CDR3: CASSERTLKNEQFF
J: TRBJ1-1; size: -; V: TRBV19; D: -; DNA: TGTGCCAGTAGTGGTCACTTGAACACTGAAGCTTTCTTT; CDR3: CASSGHLNTEAFF
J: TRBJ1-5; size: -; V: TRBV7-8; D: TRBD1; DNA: TGTGCCAGCAGCCTAAGGACAGGGTGGGTTGGGCCCCAGCATTTT; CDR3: CASSLRTGWVGPQHF
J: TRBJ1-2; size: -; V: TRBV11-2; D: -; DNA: TGTGCCAGCAGCTTAAGCCTTAACTATGGCTACACCTTC; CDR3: CASSLSLNYGYTF
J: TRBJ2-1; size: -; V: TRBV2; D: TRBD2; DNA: TGTGCCAGCATGATCCGACTAGCGGAGAATGAGCAGTTCTTC; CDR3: CASMIRLAENEQFF
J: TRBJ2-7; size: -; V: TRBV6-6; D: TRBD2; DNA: TGTGCCAGCAAGCGGGGGAGCGAGCAGTACTTC; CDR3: CASKRGSEQYF
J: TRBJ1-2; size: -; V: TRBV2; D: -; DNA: TGTGCCAGCAGTGAAAATATTAGGATCAACTATGGCTACACCTTC; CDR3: CASSENIRINYGYTF
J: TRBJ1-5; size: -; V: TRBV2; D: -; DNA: TGTGCCAGCAGTGAAGCTAGACAGAACAATCAGCCCCAGCATTTT; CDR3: CASSEARQNNQPQHF
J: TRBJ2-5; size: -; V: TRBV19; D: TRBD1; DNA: TGTGCCAGTAGTATAGACTCGGACAGGGGGCTGGGAGAGACCCAGTACTTC; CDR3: CASSIDSDRGLGETQYF
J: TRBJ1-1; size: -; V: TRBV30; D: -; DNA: TGTGCCTGGAGTGGGGGGTCGGGAGCTTTCTTT; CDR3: CAWSGGSGAFF
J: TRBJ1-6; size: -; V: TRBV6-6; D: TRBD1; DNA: TGTGCCAGCAGTTACGGACAGGGGTCCCTCCACTTT; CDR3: CASSYGQGSLHF
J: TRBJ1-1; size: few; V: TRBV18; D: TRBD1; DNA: TGTGCCAGCTCAGAGACAGGGGGTGAGGGCACTGAAGCTTTCTTT; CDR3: CASSETGGEGTEAFF
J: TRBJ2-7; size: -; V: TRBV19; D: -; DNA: TGTGCCAGTAGTCCAAGTTGGGGTAGCGAGCAGTACTTC; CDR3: CASSPSWGSEQYF
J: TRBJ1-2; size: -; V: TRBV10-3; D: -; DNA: TGTGCCATCACCCCGGGCCACGCTGATGGCTACACCTTC; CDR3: CAITPGHADGYTF
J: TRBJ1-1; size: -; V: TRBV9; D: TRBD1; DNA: TGTGCCAGCAGCGTAGGGACAGGGGGCCGTACTGAAGCTTTCTTT; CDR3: CASSVGTGGRTEAFF
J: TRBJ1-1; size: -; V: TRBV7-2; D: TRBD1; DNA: TGTGCCAGCAGCCCAGAAGCCGGGACAGGGAGATATGCTTTCTTT; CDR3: CASSPEAGTGRYAFF
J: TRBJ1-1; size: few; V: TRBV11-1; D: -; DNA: TGTGCCAGCAGCTTAGATGGACTGCTGAACACTGAAGCTTTCTTT; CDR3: CASSLDGLLNTEAFF
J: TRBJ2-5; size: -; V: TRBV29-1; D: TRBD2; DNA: TGCAGCACCTCTCCAACCGTTCTTCCGGGACTAGCGGGGATTATGCAAGAGACCCAGTACTTC; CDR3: CSTSPTVLPGLAGIMQETQYF
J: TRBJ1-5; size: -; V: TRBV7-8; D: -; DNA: TGTGCCAGCAGCTTAGCGGGGGGCAGAGATCGGAGCAATCAGCCCCAGCATTTT; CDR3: CASSLAGGRDRSNQPQHF
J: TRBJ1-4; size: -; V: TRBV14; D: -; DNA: TGTGCCAGCAGCCAAGACAGGACAACTAATGAAAAACTGTTTTTT; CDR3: CASSQDRTTNEKLFF
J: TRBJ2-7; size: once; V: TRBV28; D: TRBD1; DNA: TGTGCCAGCAGTCGCGGACAGGTTGTACCCTACGAGCAGTACTTC; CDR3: CASSRGQVVPYEQYF
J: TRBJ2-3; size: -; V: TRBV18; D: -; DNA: TGTGCCAGCTCACCGCTGACAAGCACAGATACGCAGTATTTT; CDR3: CASSPLTSTDTQYF
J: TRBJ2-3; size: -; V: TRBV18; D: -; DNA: TGTGCCAGCTCACCGGACGTGGGTACGCAGTATTTT; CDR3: CASSPDVGTQYF
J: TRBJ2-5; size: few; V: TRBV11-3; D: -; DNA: TGTGCCAGCAGCTTAGAGGGTGGAAAGACCCAGTACTTC; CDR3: CASSLEGGKTQYF
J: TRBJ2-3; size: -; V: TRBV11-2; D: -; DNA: TGTGCCAGCAGCTTAGAGGCAGATACGCAGTATTTT; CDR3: CASSLEADTQYF
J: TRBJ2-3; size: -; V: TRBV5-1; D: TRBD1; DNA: TGCGCCAGCAGCCCCCAATCGACAGGGGGCCCAACAGATACGCAGTATTTT; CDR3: CASSPQSTGGPTDTQYF
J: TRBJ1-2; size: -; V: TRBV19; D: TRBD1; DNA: TGTGCCAGTAAAGAGGGGGCTGGAGCCAACTATGGCTACACCTTC; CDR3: CASKEGAGANYGYTF
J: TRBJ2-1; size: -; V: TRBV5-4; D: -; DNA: TGTGCCAGCAGCTTGGATCCGGGTCTGTACAATGAGCAGTTCTTC; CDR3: CASSLDPGLYNEQFF
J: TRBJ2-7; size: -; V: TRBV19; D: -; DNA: TGTGCCAGTAGATCCACCGGGGGGCTGATCTACGAGCAGTACTTC; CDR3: CASRSTGGLIYEQYF
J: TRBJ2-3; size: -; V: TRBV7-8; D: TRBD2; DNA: TGTGCCAGCAGCTCGCCGGGGGGGGACACAGATACGCAGTATTTT; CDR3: CASSSPGGDTDTQYF